A selection of T cell receptor beta chains follows, all from one sample in a study of memory CD4+ T cells and cytomegalovirus serostatus. Method: immunoSEQ multiplex PCR; TCRdb's copy keeps in-frame clones and lacks some. The sample has about 96,000 clones; about four fifths are singletons. The sequencing input was memory CD4+ T cells from blood. The receptors shown here come from an adult in good health and CMV-seropositive. CDR3s include the opening cysteine and the closing phenylalanine or tryptophan. A D gene is named only where the DNA matches it firmly. Only part of the rows carry a size: once, few, many, or a class if the clone is expanded.

v_call: TRBV18
d_call: NA
clone_size: NA
j_call: TRBJ1-5
cdr3_length: 13
cdr3_aa: CASSPMTEGPQHF

v_call: TRBV2
d_call: TRBD2
clone_size: NA
j_call: TRBJ2-1
cdr3_length: 13
cdr3_aa: CASSEAGAGAEFF

v_call: TRBV7-2
d_call: NA
clone_size: NA
j_call: TRBJ1-1
cdr3_length: 14
cdr3_aa: CASSPGAANTEAFF

v_call: TRBV5-6
d_call: NA
clone_size: NA
j_call: TRBJ2-7
cdr3_length: 13
cdr3_aa: CASSLARGYEQYF

v_call: TRBV5-4
d_call: TRBD1
clone_size: NA
j_call: TRBJ2-5
cdr3_length: 14
cdr3_aa: CASTLQGAGETQYF

v_call: TRBV14
d_call: TRBD1
clone_size: NA
j_call: TRBJ2-1
cdr3_length: 17
cdr3_aa: CASSPMTGDVSYNEQFF

v_call: TRBV19
d_call: NA
clone_size: NA
j_call: TRBJ2-1
cdr3_length: 15
cdr3_aa: CASSIRGDYYNEQFF

v_call: TRBV4-3
d_call: TRBD2
clone_size: once
j_call: TRBJ2-1
cdr3_length: 15
cdr3_aa: CASSQDTGGGGEQFF

v_call: TRBV28
d_call: TRBD1
clone_size: NA
j_call: TRBJ1-2
cdr3_length: 14
cdr3_aa: CASNGGQGGYGYTF

v_call: TRBV5-1
d_call: TRBD1
clone_size: NA
j_call: TRBJ1-1
cdr3_length: 17
cdr3_aa: CASRRTTGGTMNTEAFF

v_call: TRBV9
d_call: TRBD2
clone_size: NA
j_call: TRBJ2-2
cdr3_length: 17
cdr3_aa: CASSSPTSGVGTGELFF

v_call: TRBV29-1
d_call: NA
clone_size: NA
j_call: TRBJ1-2
cdr3_length: 11
cdr3_aa: CSVRGSRGYTF

v_call: TRBV9
d_call: NA
clone_size: NA
j_call: TRBJ2-2
cdr3_length: 14
cdr3_aa: CASSVYGNTGELFF

v_call: TRBV6-5
d_call: TRBD2
clone_size: NA
j_call: TRBJ2-2
cdr3_length: 13
cdr3_aa: CAIRDYNTGELFF

v_call: TRBV4-1
d_call: TRBD1
clone_size: NA
j_call: TRBJ1-4
cdr3_length: 13
cdr3_aa: CASRDRDSEKLFF

v_call: TRBV11-3
d_call: NA
clone_size: NA
j_call: TRBJ2-7
cdr3_length: 13
cdr3_aa: CASSPEDSYEQYF

v_call: TRBV6-6
d_call: TRBD2
clone_size: NA
j_call: TRBJ2-1
cdr3_length: 16
cdr3_aa: CASIRSRTSGASEQFF

v_call: TRBV10-3
d_call: NA
clone_size: NA
j_call: TRBJ1-1
cdr3_length: 12
cdr3_aa: CAISTQNTEAFF

v_call: TRBV2
d_call: NA
clone_size: NA
j_call: TRBJ2-6
cdr3_length: 19
cdr3_aa: CASSGVVGALYSGANVLTF

v_call: TRBV7-2
d_call: NA
clone_size: NA
j_call: TRBJ1-5
cdr3_length: 14
cdr3_aa: CASSSNWGDQPQHF

v_call: TRBV7-3
d_call: TRBD2
clone_size: NA
j_call: TRBJ2-5
cdr3_length: 14
cdr3_aa: CASSLGGRPETQYF

v_call: TRBV5-4
d_call: NA
clone_size: NA
j_call: TRBJ1-2
cdr3_length: 13
cdr3_aa: CASSLDGFYGYTF

v_call: TRBV7-3
d_call: NA
clone_size: NA
j_call: TRBJ1-1
cdr3_length: 14
cdr3_aa: CASSLGAGSTEAFF

v_call: TRBV7-2
d_call: NA
clone_size: NA
j_call: TRBJ2-7
cdr3_length: 14
cdr3_aa: CASTPMRTSGEQYF

v_call: TRBV9
d_call: NA
clone_size: once
j_call: TRBJ2-1
cdr3_length: 16
cdr3_aa: CASSVGGEASTNEQFF

v_call: TRBV11-2
d_call: NA
clone_size: NA
j_call: TRBJ1-2
cdr3_length: 13
cdr3_aa: CASSFLPGNGYTF

v_call: TRBV19
d_call: NA
clone_size: NA
j_call: TRBJ2-1
cdr3_length: 14
cdr3_aa: CASSMGGNYNEQFF

v_call: TRBV21-1
d_call: NA
clone_size: NA
j_call: TRBJ1-1
cdr3_length: 16
cdr3_aa: CASSSDPGTLPTEAFF

v_call: TRBV27
d_call: TRBD2
clone_size: NA
j_call: TRBJ2-4
cdr3_length: 20
cdr3_aa: CASSLTPTSGIFGGKNIQYF

v_call: TRBV28
d_call: TRBD1
clone_size: NA
j_call: TRBJ1-5
cdr3_length: 15
cdr3_aa: CASRSQTAGGQPQHF

v_call: TRBV9
d_call: NA
clone_size: NA
j_call: TRBJ2-5
cdr3_length: 16
cdr3_aa: CASSVEAPGRDGTQYF

v_call: TRBV7-9
d_call: TRBD1
clone_size: NA
j_call: TRBJ2-3
cdr3_length: 15
cdr3_aa: CASSFINRGLDTQYF

v_call: TRBV28
d_call: NA
clone_size: NA
j_call: TRBJ1-2
cdr3_length: 13
cdr3_aa: CASGRGEPYGYTF

v_call: TRBV29-1
d_call: TRBD2
clone_size: NA
j_call: TRBJ2-1
cdr3_length: 15
cdr3_aa: CSASGSGGVYNEQFF

v_call: TRBV10-3
d_call: NA
clone_size: NA
j_call: TRBJ1-2
cdr3_length: 13
cdr3_aa: CAISAQINYGYTF

v_call: TRBV28
d_call: TRBD2
clone_size: NA
j_call: TRBJ2-3
cdr3_length: 15
cdr3_aa: CASSLAGERSDTQYF

v_call: TRBV18
d_call: NA
clone_size: NA
j_call: TRBJ2-6
cdr3_length: 15
cdr3_aa: CASSHAGSGANVLTF

v_call: TRBV7-8
d_call: NA
clone_size: NA
j_call: TRBJ2-7
cdr3_length: 11
cdr3_aa: CATHNYYEQYF

v_call: TRBV29-1
d_call: NA
clone_size: once
j_call: TRBJ2-1
cdr3_length: 10
cdr3_aa: CSVGRPGQFF

v_call: TRBV6-1
d_call: NA
clone_size: NA
j_call: TRBJ1-1
cdr3_length: 14
cdr3_aa: CASSEADLVTEAFF

v_call: TRBV25-1
d_call: NA
clone_size: once
j_call: TRBJ2-3
cdr3_length: 14
cdr3_aa: CASSDLGPADTQYF

v_call: TRBV29-1
d_call: TRBD2
clone_size: once
j_call: TRBJ2-3
cdr3_length: 14
cdr3_aa: CSVKAGGSTDTQYF